This TCR beta chain is drawn from a study of Graves' ophthalmopathy and Graves' hyperthyroidism (dated by TCRdb to the late 2010s). As for the study more broadly: Peripheral blood was collected at initial diagnosis, before any treatment. In total, some 130 blood samples were TCR-sequenced: roughly 45 ophthalmopathy, under 85 hyperthyroidism and roughly 17 hyperthyroidism-to-ophthalmopathy patients. In several hyperthyroidism patients, the T-cell repertoire of thyroid tissue was compared with the T-cell repertoire of blood. The 75 to 100 discovery patients were randomly divided into training and test sets at a 7:3 ratio. Following sample collection, hyperthyroidism patients were given methimazole at a starting dose of 30 mg daily, and ophthalmopathy patients were given high-dose intravenous methylprednisolone. The study used signatures of the TCR beta repertoire to tell Graves' ophthalmopathy apart from Graves' hyperthyroidism and to predict which patients would progress to ophthalmopathy. A discovery set of about a hundred patients (43 ophthalmopathy, fewer than 60 stable hyperthyroidism) was enrolled to explore V-J signatures distinguishing ophthalmopathy from hyperthyroidism. An independent validation cohort comprised roughly 20 hyperthyroidism patients and 15 to 17 patients who later progressed from hyperthyroidism to ophthalmopathy.

Overall results and qualifications from the work: No statistical method was used to set the sample size in advance, and the investigators knew which group each participant was assigned to. Ophthalmopathy was separated from stable hyperthyroidism by the 13-signature model with roughly 88% sensitivity and roughly 83% specificity in cross-validation and with 80%/75% in the test set. In validation, the model predicted ophthalmopathy progression with 70.59% sensitivity and roughly 72% specificity; some 13 predicted patients were CT-confirmed with GO in a median of 6.5 months. Most expanded thyroid clonotypes with frequency above 0.001 were also detected in blood, suggesting blood repertoires may reflect the thyroid immune response.

This clonotype was seen at least ten times. Its antigen target is currently unknown. The sample holds no much larger clone one base away, and base qualities are not on file. For this chain, trimming is 10 bases at the V end and 3 bases at the J end, and the number of junction bases without a gene match is 22. Reading from cysteine to phenylalanine, the CDR3 counts 19 amino acids. The entry retains the CDR3 DNA only, 57 bases that are in frame from base 1. CDR1 and CDR2, looked up from the germline V gene, are MNHEY and SVGEGT. TCR beta CDR3 regions were amplified from RNA transcripts for repertoire sequencing. The first round of RT-PCR was done with HTBI primers and the Qiagen OneStep RT-PCR kit, and was followed by a second round of multiplex PCR, then size selection and purification. Libraries were sequenced on an Illumina HiSeq2000 using paired-end 100 bp reads. The source study handled its data this way. SOAPnuke was used to process the reads, removing any read that contained adapters or uncalled bases, had a mean Phred below 15, or lacked an exact match to the constant primer or identifier. High-quality paired reads were merged with COPE v1.2.5. Each unique nucleotide sequence was treated as a clonotype, and MiTCR v1.1 was used to align the clonotypes to the IMGT TRB V, D and J references. The analysis was limited to V-J combinations with a frequency above 0.0001, which together covered approximately 99% of repertoires. For each V-J combination, a TCR clonal expansion and chaos score was defined as F50 clonal expansion divided by the chaos observed in the TCRdist matrix. Welch's t-statistics and random forest were used to narrow the features down to 13 V-J combinations, which were then fed into a naive Bayes classifier. The Morisita-Horn index was used to measure how similar the thyroid and blood repertoires were. The public reads were quality trimmed at Q25 with fastp and then assembled into clones with MiXCR by TCRdb, keeping productive beta chains. Merged by CDR3 protein, the rows form single entries marked with the most common genes and DNA. The V and J calls were determined by TCRdb, not by the authors. The sample table holds almost 400,000 distinct CDR3 sequences, of which around 19% were seen once. Roughly 1.5% of the sample goes to the ten largest clones.

Patients with ophthalmopathy had moderately to severely active disease, with a Clinical Activity Score of 3 or more, a NOSPECS grade of 4 or more, and a disease duration of less than 3 months. Patients with other autoimmune diseases, uncontrolled infections, pregnancy or lactation were excluded. Diagnosis was based on clinical symptoms, serum thyroxine, TRAb, thyroid ultrasound and orbital computed tomography. Ficoll-Paque density gradient centrifugation was used to isolate PBMCs from under 11 ml of fresh peripheral blood. Total RNA was extracted using Trizol reagent, and RNA quality was checked on an Agilent 2100 Bioanalyzer.

Recombination connected TRBV6-2 or TRBV6-3 to TRBJ2-4; TRBD1 aligns with 9 central bases. The sequenced material came from peripheral blood. This clonotype was sampled from a woman younger than 30 with Graves' ophthalmopathy. Donor details come from another sample of the same person, matched by shared clones. The CDR3 protein: CATVSPYRGRLSSKNIQYF. The DNA reads TGTGCCACGGTATCTCCCTACAGGGGGCGACTTTCGAGCAAAAACATTCAGTACTTC.